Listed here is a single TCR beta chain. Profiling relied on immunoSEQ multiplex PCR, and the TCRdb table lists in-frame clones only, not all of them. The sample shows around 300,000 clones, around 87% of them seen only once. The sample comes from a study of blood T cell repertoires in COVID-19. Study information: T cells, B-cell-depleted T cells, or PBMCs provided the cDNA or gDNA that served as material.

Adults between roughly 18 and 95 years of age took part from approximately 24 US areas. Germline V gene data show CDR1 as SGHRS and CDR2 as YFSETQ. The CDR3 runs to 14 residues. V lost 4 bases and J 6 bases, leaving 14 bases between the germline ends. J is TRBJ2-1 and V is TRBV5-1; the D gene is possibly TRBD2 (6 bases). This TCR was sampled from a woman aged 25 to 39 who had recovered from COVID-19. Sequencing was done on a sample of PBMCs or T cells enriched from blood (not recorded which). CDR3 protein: CASSQPDGSNEQFF. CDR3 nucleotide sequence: TGCGCCAGCAGCCAGCCAGACGGGAGCAATGAGCAGTTCTTC.